These 13 T cell receptor beta chains came from one sample sequenced in a study of T cells in Graves' hyperthyroidism and ophthalmopathy. Amplification targeted TCR beta CDR3 regions from RNA transcripts. When the TCR CDR3 underwent first-round RT-PCR, the HTBI primer set was used. TCRdb independently ran MiXCR on the multiplex PCR reads; one entry per CDR3 protein. The sample consists of hundreds of thousands of distinct CDR3 sequences, 15% to 20% of them appearing once. The sequencing sample was made of blood. The receptors shown here come from a man in his forties with Graves' ophthalmopathy.

This clonotype was picked up many times. The CDR3 sequence: CASSRGLAGELFF. The DNA of the CDR3 is TGTGCCAGCAGCCGCGGACTAGCCGGGGAGCTGTTTTTT. The chain combines TRBV12-3 or TRBV12-4 with TRBJ2-2, with 7 bases that match TRBD2. Unmatched junction bases numbered 4, after V lost 6 bases and J lost 6 bases. This CDR3 comprises 13 residues.

This clonotype has ten or more counts. The CDR3 protein is CASSFDSQNNQPQHF. The CDR3 region has the DNA TGTGCCAGCAGTTTTGACAGTCAAAATAATCAGCCCCAGCATTTT. The chain couples TRBV12-3 or TRBV12-4 to TRBJ1-5, with D possibly being TRBD1 (5 bases). The CDR3 has 15 amino acids. The V end lost 3 bases, the J end lost 4 bases, and 13 bases lay between the germline ends.

This clonotype appeared many times. This chain uses TRBV28 with TRBJ2-3; 7 bases fit TRBD2. J lost 2 bases, V lost 7 bases, and 6 bases had no gene match. Germline V gene data show CDR1 as MDHEN and CDR2 as SYDVKM. The CDR3 has 14 amino acids. The CDR3 DNA reads as TGTGCCAGCACGGGAGCGGGGAACACAGATACGCAGTATTTT. Amino acid sequence: CASTGAGNTDTQYF.

This chain uses TRBV9 with TRBJ2-7; 9 nucleotides line up with TRBD2. This CDR3 region has 15 residues. V trimming: 3 bases; J trimming: 3 bases; junction bases outside the gene matches: 7. CDR1 and CDR2 from the germline V gene are SGDLS and YYNGEE. The CDR3 coding sequence is TGTGCCAGCAGCGAAGGGACTAGCAGTTTCTACGAGCAGTACTTC. Translated, it gives CASSEGTSSFYEQYF.

The chain has TRBV19 and TRBJ2-7; D is uncertain. The CDR3 is made up of 13 amino acids. The germline CDR1 and CDR2 sequences are LNHDA and SQIVND (reference sequence). V lost 8 bases to trimming and J lost 6 bases, with 17 bases between them. The CDR3 region is CASAVQVMGEQYF. CDR3 nucleotide sequence: TGTGCCAGTGCCGTTCAAGTGATGGGCGAGCAGTACTTC.

This chain joins TRBV19 and TRBJ2-3, with 7 bases fitting TRBD2. CDR3 length: 16 amino acids. J was trimmed by 3 bases and V by 3 bases; bases with no gene match: 9. The V gene's germline CDR1 is LNHDA and CDR2 SQIVND (reference sequence). CDR3 bases: TGTGCCAGTAGTATCCAACTAGCGCGGGGGACAGATACGCAGTATTTT. This codes for CASSIQLARGTDTQYF.

This clonotype was seen a few times. The chain is built from TRBV20-1 and TRBJ2-7, with TRBD2 matching 7 bases. The CDR3 length is 15 residues. In germline, CDR1 is DFQATT, CDR2 SNEGSKA (reference sequence). J gave up 0 bases and V 4 bases, and 9 bases lay outside the gene matches. The DNA for the CDR3 is TGCAGTGCTAACCCTAGCGGTGGGAGCTCCTACGAGCAGTACTTC. It is translated as CSANPSGGSSYEQYF.

The rearrangement uses TRBV6-1 and TRBJ2-6; D is unclear. Germline lookup yields CDR1 MNHNS and CDR2 SASEGT. This CDR3 is 15 amino acids long. Trimming left V 7 bases short and J 0 bases short, with 10 bases between. CDR3 sequence reads: CASTAENSGANVLTF. In DNA, the CDR3 is TGTGCCAGCACAGCCGAGAACTCTGGGGCCAACGTCCTGACTTTC.

This clonotype was seen more than once but under ten times. The chain recombines TRBV10-3 with TRBJ1-4, with TRBD1 identical over 7 bases. Trimming removed 6 bases from V and 2 bases from J; junction bases left unmatched: 3. Per germline, CDR1 ENHRY and CDR2 SYGVKD. The CDR3 spans 14 residues. The CDR3 region has the DNA TGTGCCATCAGCCGGGGACAGACTAATGAAAAACTGTTTTTT. It is translated as CAISRGQTNEKLFF.

This clonotype has just a few counts. The rearrangement uses TRBV13 and TRBJ1-1, with 7 bases lining up with TRBD1. This CDR3 contains 12 residues. V dropped 5 bases and J dropped 11; count of bases not matched to a gene: 8. CDR1 PRHDT and CDR2 FYEKMQ come from the germline V gene (reference sequence). CDR3 bases: TGTGCCAGCAGCGCCTACAGGGGTGTGGCTTTCTTT. Encoded protein: CASSAYRGVAFF.

This clonotype has just a few counts. The chain joins TRBV6-1 to TRBJ2-6; tentative D call: TRBD1 (6 bases). This CDR3 is 18 amino acids long. Germline assignment: CDR1 MNHNS and CDR2 SASEGT. Trimming removed 5 bases at V and 1 base at J, with 18 bases between. The CDR3, as DNA: TGTGCCAGCAGTCCCCCAGGGGATAGGAGGTCTGGGGCCAACGTCCTGACTTTC. Protein product: CASSPPGDRRSGANVLTF.

The chain's CDR3 is CASSQTRVAYNEQFF. In DNA form, the CDR3 reads TGTGCCAGCAGCCAAACGAGGGTAGCCTACAATGAGCAGTTCTTC. The chain combines TRBV3-1 with TRBJ2-1; possible D gene TRBD2, 5 bases. Trimming stripped 2 bases from V and 2 bases from J, with 10 bases between. CDR3 length equals 15 residues. Germline CDR1 and CDR2: LGHDT and YNNKEL (reference sequence).

This clonotype was counted a single time. The chain links TRBV6-1 to TRBJ2-2; D gene uncertain. Deletions cut 5 bases from V and 8 bases from J, with 15 bases between. Germline values: CDR1 MNHNS, CDR2 SASEGT. CDR3 length: 14 residues. CDR3 amino acids: CASSPGRWTGELFF. The CDR3 DNA reads as TGTGCCAGCAGTCCCGGACGCTGGACGGGGGAGCTGTTTTTT.